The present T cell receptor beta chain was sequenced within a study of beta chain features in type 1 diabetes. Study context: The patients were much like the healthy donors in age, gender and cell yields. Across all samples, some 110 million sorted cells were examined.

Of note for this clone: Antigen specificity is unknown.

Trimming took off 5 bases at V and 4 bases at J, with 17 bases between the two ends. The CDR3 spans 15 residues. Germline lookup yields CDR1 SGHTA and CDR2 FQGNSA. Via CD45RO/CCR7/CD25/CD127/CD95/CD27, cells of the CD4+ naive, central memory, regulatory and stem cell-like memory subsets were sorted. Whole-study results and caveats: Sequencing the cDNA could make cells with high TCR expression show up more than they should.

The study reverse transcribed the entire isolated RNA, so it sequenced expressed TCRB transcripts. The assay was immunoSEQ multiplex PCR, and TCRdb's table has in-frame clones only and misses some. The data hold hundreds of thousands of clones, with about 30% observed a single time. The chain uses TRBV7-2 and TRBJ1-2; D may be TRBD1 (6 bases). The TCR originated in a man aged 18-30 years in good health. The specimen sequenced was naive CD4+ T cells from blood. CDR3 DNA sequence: TGTGCCAGCAGCATCCAAACAGGGATTGTCTATGGCTACACCTTC. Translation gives CASSIQTGIVYGYTF.